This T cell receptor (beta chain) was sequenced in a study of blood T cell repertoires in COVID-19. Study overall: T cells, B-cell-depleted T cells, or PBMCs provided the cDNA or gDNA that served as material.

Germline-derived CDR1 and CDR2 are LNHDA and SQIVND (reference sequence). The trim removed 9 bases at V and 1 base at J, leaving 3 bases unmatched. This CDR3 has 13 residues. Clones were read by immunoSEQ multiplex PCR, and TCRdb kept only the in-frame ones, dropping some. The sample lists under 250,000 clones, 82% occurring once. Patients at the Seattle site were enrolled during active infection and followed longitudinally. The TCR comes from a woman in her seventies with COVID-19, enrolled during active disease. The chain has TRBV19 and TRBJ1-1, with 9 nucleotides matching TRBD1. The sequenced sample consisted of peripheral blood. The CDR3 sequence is CASEGQGNTEAFF. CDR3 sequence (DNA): TGTGCCAGCGAGGGACAGGGGAACACTGAAGCTTTCTTT.